These 26 T cell receptor beta chains were sequenced from one sample in a study of blood T cells in healthy people across ages (dated by TCRdb to the mid-2010s). The protocol used for the library was 5' RACE. TCRdb shows the sequencer as Illumina HiSeq 2500. A second PCR of about 7 to 12 cycles was performed with a sample-barcoded 5' primer and a J-beta primer mix. TCRdb itself trimmed the public reads at Q25 with fastp, ran MiXCR and retained productive beta chains. Each entry merges the rows of one CDR3 protein and shows their most common DNA and genes. For this sample there are about 800,000 distinct CDR3 sequences; over 45% appear just once. Together, the top ten hold about 20% of the sample. Sequences were obtained from blood. The receptor source for this set is a man aged 30-40 years in good health.

V and J are TRBV7-9 and TRBJ2-7; either TRBD1 or TRBD2 may fit D (6 bases each). The CDR3 consists of 11 residues. Trimming left V 5 bases short and J 10 bases short, with 12 bases between. Germline V gene lookup returns CDR1 SEHNR and CDR2 FQNEAQ (reference sequence). CDR3 sequence (DNA): TGTGCCAGCAGCACCGGGGGCTTCCAGTACTTC. It specifies CASSTGGFQYF.

The chain links TRBV7-2 to TRBJ2-5; maybe TRBD2 (5 bases). CDR3 length: 14 residues. The V gene's germline CDR1 is SGHTA and CDR2 FQGNSA. Between the trimmed V and J ends, which lost 5 bases and 3 bases, there was a span of 13 bases. CDR3 region: CASSQNEGKETQYF. The CDR3 coding sequence is TGTGCCAGCAGCCAAAATGAGGGAAAAGAGACCCAGTACTTC.

The rearrangement links TRBV29-1 to TRBJ2-1; the D is unclear. The CDR3 is made up of 12 amino acids. The V gene lost 6 bases and the J gene lost 8 bases, with 14 bases spanning the gap. From germline, CDR1 is SQVTM and CDR2 ANQGSEA. The CDR3 region is CSVYWSSDEQFF. DNA for the CDR3: TGCAGCGTATATTGGAGTTCCGATGAGCAGTTCTTC.

For the CDR3, the DNA is TGCAGTGCTAGAGATCCGGGGGGGCCGAGAGATACGCAGTATTTT. It specifies CSARDPGGPRDTQYF. The chain links TRBV20-1 to TRBJ2-3; 8 bases are shared with TRBD2. V lost 0 bases and J lost 5; bases outside the gene matches: 7. The CDR3 length is 15 residues. CDR1 is DFQATT and CDR2 is SNEGSKA in the germline V gene (reference sequence).

The chain combines TRBV7-9 with TRBJ1-6, with D perhaps TRBD1 (5 bases). The V end was cut by 5 bases, the J end by 18 bases, with 17 bases between. There are 12 residues in the CDR3. CDR1 and CDR2 (germline): SEHNR, FQNEAQ (reference sequence). The CDR3 reads CASSTMGREYHF. In DNA form, the CDR3 reads TGTGCCAGCAGCACAATGGGCAGGGAGTACCACTTT.

V gene TRBV9 combines with J gene TRBJ2-7; a possible D gene is TRBD2 (5 bases). V lost 2 bases and J lost 2, with 11 bases in between. Germline lookup yields CDR1 SGDLS and CDR2 YYNGEE. The CDR3 is made up of 14 amino acids. DNA of the CDR3: TGTGCCAGCAGCGTCGATGGACTGCCCTACGAGCAGTACTTC. This gives the protein CASSVDGLPYEQYF.

This clonotype appeared a few times. The chain combines TRBV29-1 with TRBJ2-1, with D tentatively TRBD2 (6 bases). The CDR3 is made up of 14 amino acids. Trimming removed 6 bases at V and 6 bases at J, with 18 bases between. Germline CDR1 is SQVTM and CDR2 is ANQGSEA. The CDR3 reads CSVARSGAGNEQFF. CDR3 nucleotides: TGCAGCGTCGCCCGCTCGGGAGCGGGCAATGAGCAGTTCTTC.

The chain employs TRBV6-2 or TRBV6-3 and TRBJ2-1; TRBD2 matches 7 bases. The length of the CDR3 is 16 residues. V lost 5 bases and J lost 8; bases outside the gene matches: 15. Germline V gene lookup returns CDR1 MNHEY and CDR2 SVGEGT. The CDR3 sequence is CASSPLPPAGFDEQFF. As DNA, the CDR3 is TGTGCCAGCAGTCCCCTTCCCCCAGCGGGATTTGATGAGCAGTTCTTC.

CDR3 coding DNA: TGTGCCAGCAGCCAAAATCTGGGCAATGAGCAGTTCTTC. This gives the protein CASSQNLGNEQFF. The chain uses TRBV14 and TRBJ2-1; D gene ambiguous. The germline gives CDR1 SGHDN, CDR2 FVKESK. This CDR3 comprises 13 residues. V lost 2 bases, J lost 6 bases, and 8 bases lay in between.

This clonotype was counted only a few times. The rearrangement uses TRBV27 and TRBJ2-7; D remains unclear. V lost 3 bases and J 2 bases, leaving 2 bases between the germline ends. Germline loops: CDR1 MNHEY, CDR2 SMNVEV (reference sequence). The CDR3 loop spans 11 amino acids. The CDR3 DNA follows: TGTGCCAGCAGTTTTCCCTACGAGCAGTACTTC. It yields the protein CASSFPYEQYF.

This clonotype was seen more than once but under ten times. The rearrangement uses TRBV12-3 or TRBV12-4 and TRBJ1-2; D not certain. The CDR3 is 13 residues long. V was shortened by 2 bases and J by 6 bases, with 10 bases between the two germline ends. Here the CDR3 reads CASSLPGPDGYTF. The CDR3 DNA follows: TGTGCCAGCAGTTTACCCGGGCCGGATGGCTACACCTTC.

Ten or more counts support this clonotype. This chain uses TRBV4-3 with TRBJ2-1; D not resolved. The CDR3 contains 13 residues. The germline V gene has CDR1 LGHNA and CDR2 YSLEER. Trimming pared 4 bases from V and 4 bases from J, leaving 8 bases between. CDR3 DNA sequence: TGCGCCAGCAGCCCCGGGCCATACAATGAGCAGTTCTTC. It translates to CASSPGPYNEQFF.

With regard to this clonotype: One junction end does not reproduce the germline sequence, and a read error may be involved. The rearrangement links TRBV29-1 to TRBJ2-7; TRBD1 matches 9 bases. The CDR3 is 15 amino acids. Germline V gives CDR1 SQVTM, CDR2 ANQGSEA. As DNA, the CDR3 is TGCAGCGTTGAAGGGGGACAGGGAAGCTCCTACGAGCAGTGCTTC. It encodes CSVEGGQGSSYEQCF.

The rearrangement uses TRBV13 and TRBJ2-4, with 7 positions matching TRBD2. Near its end, the DNA agrees better with TRBJ2-7, so the J call may be wrong. Germline V gene sequence: CDR1 PRHDT, CDR2 FYEKMQ (reference sequence). The CDR3 extends over 15 amino acids. CDR3 DNA: TGTGCCAGCAGCATGGGGAGGGCAAGCTCCTACGAGCAGTACTTC. This codes for CASSMGRASSYEQYF.

The chain combines TRBV29-1 with TRBJ2-7, with 7 positions matching TRBD1. V gave up 6 bases and J gave up 2 bases; unmatched junction bases: 10. The CDR3 is made up of 14 amino acids. Germline assignment: CDR1 SQVTM and CDR2 ANQGSEA. In nucleotides, the CDR3 is TGCAGCGTCTGCACCGGGACAGTCACCTACGAGCAGTACTTC. Its translation is CSVCTGTVTYEQYF.

This clonotype occurred a few times. J is TRBJ2-3 and V is TRBV13, with TRBD1 matching over 7 bases. CDR1 and CDR2 (germline): PRHDT, FYEKMQ (reference sequence). The CDR3 spans 16 residues. Trimming at V came to 5 bases and at J to 0 bases, leaving 8 bases not matched to a gene. As DNA, the CDR3 is TGTGCCAGCAGCCGACAGGGATTAACTAGCACAGATACGCAGTATTTT. The encoded protein is CASSRQGLTSTDTQYF.

The J gene is TRBJ1-3, the V gene TRBV7-9; tentative D call: TRBD1 (5 bases). Deletions cut 3 bases from V and 0 bases from J, with 12 bases between. Germline V lookup: CDR1 SEHNR, CDR2 FQNEAQ (reference sequence). This CDR3 spans 16 amino acids. CDR3 in DNA: TGTGCCAGCAGCTTTCAGGGACCTCTCTCTGGAAACACCATATATTTT. Its protein product is CASSFQGPLSGNTIYF.

This rearrangement joins TRBV6-1 to TRBJ1-1, with 7 bases that match TRBD1. This CDR3 is 15 amino acids long. Germline V gene lookup returns CDR1 MNHNS and CDR2 SASEGT. The V gene end was trimmed by 2 bases and the J gene end by 3 bases; junction bases not matched to a gene: 6. DNA for the CDR3: TGTGCCAGCAGTGAATCGAGGGGGCGAGACACTGAAGCTTTCTTT. Translating it yields CASSESRGRDTEAFF.

This clonotype occurred a few times. The gene calls are TRBV7-2 and TRBJ2-7, with 7 bases aligning to TRBD2. Germline V gives CDR1 SGHTA, CDR2 FQGNSA. CDR3 length equals 13 residues. V dropped 3 bases and J dropped 6; count of bases not matched to a gene: 5. The CDR3 DNA follows: TGTGCCAGCAGCTTGACTAGCTCGGGCGAGCAGTACTTC. As protein: CASSLTSSGEQYF.

For the CDR3, the DNA is TGTGCCGTGTCCGGGACAGGGGGCTTTAACTATGGCTACACCTTC. It translates to CAVSGTGGFNYGYTF. The chain uses TRBV10-3 and TRBJ1-2, with 12 nucleotides matching TRBD1. The CDR3 is 15 residues long. With V trimmed by 11 bases and J by 1 base, 8 bases remained unmatched. Germline V gene data show CDR1 as ENHRY and CDR2 as SYGVKD.

The chain combines TRBV7-8 with TRBJ1-2; D gene unclear. Per the germline V gene, CDR1 is SGHVS and CDR2 is FQNEAQ. Trimming removed 5 bases at V and 8 bases at J, with 15 bases between. CDR3 length: 13 amino acids. CDR3 loop: CASSASARGGYTF. As DNA, the CDR3 is TGTGCCAGCAGCGCGTCAGCGAGAGGGGGCTACACCTTC.

This clonotype has a single count. The rearrangement links TRBV11-2 to TRBJ2-7; D call uncertain. The germline V and J ends were trimmed by 0 bases and 2 bases, with 11 bases remaining between them. Per the germline V gene, CDR1 is SGHAT and CDR2 is FQNNGV. This CDR3 has 15 amino acids. The CDR3 here is CASSLDAWATYEQYF. In nucleotides, the CDR3 is TGTGCCAGCAGCTTAGATGCTTGGGCCACCTACGAGCAGTACTTC. The whole variable domain, filled in from reference TRBV11-2 and TRBJ2-7, reads EAGVAQSPRYKIIEKRQSVAFWCNPISGHATLYWYQQILGQGPKLLIQFQNNGVVDDSQLPKDRFSAERLKGVDSTLKIQPAKLEDSAVYLCASSLDAWATYEQYFGPGTRLTVT.

V gene TRBV20-1 combines with J gene TRBJ2-1, with TRBD1 identical over 8 bases. This CDR3 spans 14 amino acids. Germline values: CDR1 DFQATT, CDR2 SNEGSKA (reference sequence). Germline trimming cut 4 bases from V and 3 bases from J; bases unmatched to any gene: 5. DNA for the CDR3: TGCAGTGCTACTCGACAGGGGTACTACAATGAGCAGTTCTTC. It yields the protein CSATRQGYYNEQFF.

This sequence joins TRBV6-2 or TRBV6-3 and TRBJ2-1; unclear D gene. This CDR3 contains 17 residues. The V end was cut by 4 bases, the J end by 2 bases, with 18 bases between. Germline-derived CDR1 and CDR2 are MNHEY and SVGEGT. In DNA, the CDR3 is TGTGCCAGCAGTTTGGAATATCTAGAGGTAGCCTACAATGAGCAGTTCTTC. It translates to CASSLEYLEVAYNEQFF.

V usage is TRBV3-1 and J usage is TRBJ1-2, with 7 bases identical to TRBD1. The CDR3 loop spans 14 amino acids. Losses at the gene ends were 3 bases for V and 0 bases for J; bases not matched to a gene: 1. Germline CDR1 and CDR2: LGHDT and YNNKEL (reference sequence). The DNA of the CDR3 is TGTGCCAGCAGCCAGACAGGGCCTAACTATGGCTACACCTTC. Amino acids: CASSQTGPNYGYTF.

The chain uses TRBV20-1 and TRBJ2-7, with TRBD2 matching 11 bases. Germline trimming cut 2 bases from V and 7 bases from J; bases unmatched to any gene: 7. CDR3 length: 14 residues. CDR1 is DFQATT, CDR2 SNEGSKA, per germline (reference sequence). The CDR3 sequence: CSARTSGTSGEQYF. The CDR3 DNA is TGCAGTGCTAGAACCTCCGGGACTAGCGGTGAGCAGTACTTC.